A single sample is the source of the 17 T cell receptor beta chains below, sequenced in a study of identical twins' blood T cells. Each CDR3 protein is one row after TCRdb ran MiXCR on the 5' RACE reads. Of roughly 340,000 distinct CDR3 sequences listed, roughly 31% are singletons. Input material: PBMCs. These receptors were collected from a woman aged 18 to 49 in good health.

In its sample, this clonotype was seen a few times. The chain is built from TRBV9 and TRBJ1-2; TRBD1 might be the D (5 bases). This CDR3 region has 16 residues. Germline lookup yields CDR1 SGDLS and CDR2 YYNGEE. V shed 3 bases and J shed 3 bases, with 18 bases lying between them. The CDR3 DNA follows: TGTGCCAGCAGCGAGGGGAGATCCGAGACCTACTATGGCTACACCTTC. Translating gives CASSEGRSETYYGYTF. The entire variable domain, with the rest obtained from reference TRBV9 and TRBJ1-2, is as follows: DSGVTQTPKHLITATGQRVTLRCSPRSGDLSVYWYQQSLDQGLQFLIQYYNGEERAKGNILERFSAQQFPDLHSELNLSSLELGDSALYFCASSEGRSETYYGYTFGSGTRLTVV.

The genes are TRBV7-9 and TRBJ1-1, with 8 bases lining up with TRBD1. Germline V gene data show CDR1 as SEHNR and CDR2 as FQNEAQ (reference sequence). Trimming cost V 5 bases and J 6 bases; bases outside gene matches: 8. There are 14 residues in the CDR3. The CDR3 region is CASSPSDRDAEAFF. The CDR3 DNA reads TGTGCCAGCAGCCCATCGGACAGGGACGCTGAAGCTTTCTTT.

The chain couples TRBV29-1 to TRBJ1-1; the D is unclear. Trimming removed 3 bases from V and 2 bases from J, with 7 bases in between. CDR1 and CDR2 from the germline V gene are SQVTM and ANQGSEA. The CDR3 is 12 residues long. The CDR3 here is CSVDSTNTEAFF. DNA for the CDR3: TGCAGCGTTGATTCAACCAACACTGAAGCTTTCTTT.

A few counts support this clonotype. This chain connects TRBV11-2 to TRBJ2-1; 8 nucleotides line up with TRBD2. The germline V gene encodes CDR1 SGHAT and CDR2 FQNNGV. This CDR3 contains 14 residues. V shed 5 bases, J shed 8 bases, and the junction held 8 bases outside the gene matches. The CDR3 is CASSDGTSIDEQFF. The CDR3 DNA reads TGTGCCAGCAGCGACGGGACTAGTATTGATGAGCAGTTCTTC.

The sample holds a few counts of this clonotype. The rearrangement links TRBV6-1 to TRBJ2-5; D may be TRBD2 (5 bases). Germline V lookup: CDR1 MNHNS, CDR2 SASEGT. The germline V and J ends were trimmed by 7 bases and 3 bases, with 18 bases remaining between them. There are 15 residues in the CDR3. Here the CDR3 reads CASILERGLKETQYF. CDR3 DNA: TGTGCCAGCATCCTCGAGCGAGGGCTAAAAGAGACCCAGTACTTC.

With regard to this clonotype: A much larger clone lies a single base off, so this may be a read error. The genes are TRBV5-1 and TRBJ1-5; D is ambiguous. The CDR3 loop spans 15 amino acids. CDR1 and CDR2 from the germline V gene are SGHRS and YFSETQ. V dropped 5 bases and J dropped 1 base, with 13 bases sitting between them. The CDR3 DNA is TGCGCCAGCAGTCCCCGTTCGGGGAGCAATCAGCCCCAGCATTTT. Translation: CASSPRSGSNQPQHF.

The rearrangement uses TRBV6-5 and TRBJ2-7; D possibly matches TRBD1 or TRBD2 (6 bases each). The ends were cut back, 5 bases at V and 11 bases at J, with 16 bases in the middle. CDR3 length equals 12 residues. Germline V CDR1 and CDR2: MNHEY, SVGAGI. CDR3 in amino acids: CASSPSRGAEYF. CDR3 in DNA: TGTGCCAGCAGTCCCTCAAGGGGGGCGGAGTACTTC.

This clonotype was observed a handful of times. V is TRBV20-1 and J is TRBJ1-2; D not resolved. The CDR3 spans 14 residues. Germline CDR1 and CDR2: DFQATT and SNEGSKA (reference sequence). Trimming removed 3 bases at V and 3 bases at J, with 14 bases between. The CDR3 protein is CSASLTGRDYGYTF. The CDR3 DNA is TGCAGTGCTAGTTTGACCGGTCGAGACTATGGCTACACCTTC.

The rearrangement uses TRBV29-1 and TRBJ1-1; D is unclear. The CDR3 totals 10 residues. V was pared by 4 bases and J by 6 bases, with 6 bases between. The germline V gene encodes CDR1 SQVTM and CDR2 ANQGSEA. CDR3 bases: TGCAGCGTTGCGCCAGCTGAAGCTTTCTTT. This gives the protein CSVAPAEAFF.

This clonotype was seen more than once but under ten times. The V call is TRBV5-6, the J call TRBJ2-2, with 9 bases that match TRBD1. The CDR3 consists of 17 residues. Germline V gene sequence: CDR1 SGHDT, CDR2 YYEEEE. Losses at the gene ends were 0 bases for V and 4 bases for J; bases not matched to a gene: 7. In DNA, the CDR3 is TGTGCCAGCAGCTTGGCCAGAGGGACAGGGCGCACCGGGGAGCTGTTTTTT. Translated: CASSLARGTGRTGELFF. The whole variable domain, filled in from reference TRBV5-6 and TRBJ2-2, reads DAGVTQSPTHLIKTRGQQVTLRCSPKSGHDTVSWYQQALGQGPQFIFQYYEEEERQRGNFPDRFSGHQFPNYSSELNVNALLLGDSALYLCASSLARGTGRTGELFFGEGSRLTVL.

V is TRBV20-1 and J is TRBJ2-3; weak D call: TRBD1 (6 bases). The CDR3 sequence is 14 residues long. The germline V gene has CDR1 DFQATT and CDR2 SNEGSKA (reference sequence). V was clipped by 6 bases and J by 0 bases, with 13 bases between them. The CDR3, as DNA: TGCAGTGCCGGGACAAATCCAAGCACAGATACGCAGTATTTT. This gives the protein CSAGTNPSTDTQYF.

This chain connects TRBV29-1 to TRBJ2-5; D uncertain. From germline, CDR1 is SQVTM and CDR2 ANQGSEA. Trimming cost V 3 bases and J 0 bases, with 8 bases left between them. CDR3 size: 13 residues. CDR3 bases: TGCAGCGTTGATAGACGGAACCAAGAGACCCAGTACTTC. Encoded protein: CSVDRRNQETQYF.

The rearrangement uses TRBV19 and TRBJ2-1; possible D gene TRBD1, 5 bases. CDR1 and CDR2 (germline): LNHDA, SQIVND (reference sequence). Trimming removed 5 bases at V and 8 bases at J, with 13 bases between. This CDR3 spans 13 amino acids. Here the CDR3 reads CASSYIVGHEQFF. CDR3 sequence (DNA): TGTGCCAGTAGTTACATAGTGGGGCATGAGCAGTTCTTC.

The sample holds a few counts of this clonotype. V and J are TRBV20-1 and TRBJ2-2; D unclear. Germline V gene lookup returns CDR1 DFQATT and CDR2 SNEGSKA (reference sequence). The CDR3 has 14 amino acids. V was pared by 2 bases and J by 5 bases, with 12 bases between. The CDR3 spells CSARSPVATGELFF. CDR3 coding DNA: TGCAGTGCTAGAAGCCCGGTCGCGACCGGGGAGCTGTTTTTT.

The gene calls are TRBV20-1 and TRBJ1-1; the D is unclear. Per the germline V gene, CDR1 is DFQATT and CDR2 is SNEGSKA (reference sequence). This CDR3 has 11 amino acids. V gave up 2 bases and J gave up 1 base, with 2 bases separating them. The CDR3 loop is CSARWNTEAFF. Here the CDR3 DNA reads TGCAGTGCTAGATGGAACACTGAAGCTTTCTTT.

The V and J genes are TRBV12-3 or TRBV12-4 and TRBJ1-2; D gene unclear. Trimming stripped 3 bases from V and 10 bases from J, with 9 bases between. CDR3 size: 11 residues. CDR3 coding DNA: TGTGCCAGCAGTTTGGGAGGATACTACACCTTC. Amino acids: CASSLGGYYTF.

CDR3: CSVEWALEQFF. The CDR3 DNA follows: TGCAGCGTTGAGTGGGCCCTTGAGCAGTTCTTC. J is TRBJ2-1 and V is TRBV29-1; D ambiguous. Trimming shortened V by 3 bases and J by 9 bases, and 9 bases separated the two germline ends. This CDR3 has 11 amino acids. Germline V gene sequence: CDR1 SQVTM, CDR2 ANQGSEA.